One sample yielded the 18 T cell receptor beta chains listed below, sequenced in a study of blood T cell repertoires in COVID-19. The table came from immunoSEQ multiplex PCR; TCRdb's copy has only in-frame clones and leaves some out. The sample records 370,000 or so clones, roughly 86% being singletons. Sequenced material: PBMCs or T cells enriched from blood (not recorded which). These receptors came from a young man who had recovered from COVID-19.

The V call is TRBV27, the J call TRBJ2-7; D is perhaps TRBD1 (5 bases). The V end was cut by 3 bases, the J end by 4 bases, with 10 bases between. There are 13 residues in the CDR3. Per the germline V gene, CDR1 is MNHEY and CDR2 is SMNVEV (reference sequence). The CDR3 sequence: CASSFYDSYEQYF. In DNA, the CDR3 is TGTGCCAGCAGTTTTTACGACAGTTACGAGCAGTACTTC.

This clone turned up a few times. Other DNA sequences in the same sample also yield this CDR3. The genes are TRBV18 and TRBJ1-2; TRBD1 might be the D (6 bases). Germline-derived CDR1 and CDR2 are KGHSH and LQKENI. The CDR3 spans 14 residues. Trimming shortened V by 6 bases and J by 0 bases, and 11 bases separated the two germline ends. Here the CDR3 reads CASSLGQSNYGYTF. As DNA, the CDR3 is TGTGCCAGCTCTCTAGGACAGTCTAACTATGGCTACACCTTC.

The chain is built from TRBV14 and TRBJ2-4, with 9 positions matching TRBD2. In germline, CDR1 is SGHDN, CDR2 FVKESK. The CDR3 covers 13 residues. J gave up 11 bases and V 1 base, and 3 bases lay outside the gene matches. CDR3 amino acids: CASSQGGGAFQYF. The DNA for the CDR3 is TGTGCCAGCAGCCAAGGCGGGGGGGCTTTTCAGTACTTC.

In its sample, this clone was seen a few times. This chain links TRBV11-2 with TRBJ1-5; TRBD1 is a possible D gene (5 bases). With 1 base removed from V and 0 bases from J, the gap between germline ends came to 7 bases. Germline-derived CDR1 and CDR2 are SGHAT and FQNNGV. The CDR3 contains 15 residues. The CDR3 nucleotides are TGTGCCAGCAGCTTAGGACAGTATAGCAATCAGCCCCAGCATTTT. It yields the protein CASSLGQYSNQPQHF.

The chain links TRBV10-3 to TRBJ1-5; 7 nucleotides agree with TRBD1. The V gene's germline CDR1 is ENHRY and CDR2 SYGVKD. The ends lost 4 bases at V and 11 bases at J; junction bases unmatched: 8. This CDR3 is 13 amino acids long. CDR3 region: CAISGQGLGSQHF. The CDR3 DNA sequence: TGTGCCATCAGTGGACAGGGTTTGGGGTCCCAGCATTTT.

The genes are TRBV10-3 and TRBJ1-5; possibly TRBD1 for D (6 bases). Germline loops: CDR1 ENHRY, CDR2 SYGVKD. Trimming pared 6 bases from V and 0 bases from J, leaving 12 bases between. This CDR3 comprises 15 residues. DNA for the CDR3: TGTGCCATCAGAGGACAGTCAGATAGCAATCAGCCCCAGCATTTT. Encoded protein: CAIRGQSDSNQPQHF.

This chain uses TRBV30 with TRBJ1-2; D is possibly TRBD1 (5 bases). V was cut by 5 bases and J by 7 bases, with 14 bases left in between. CDR1 and CDR2 (germline): GTSNPN, SVGIG (reference sequence). The CDR3 sequence is 12 residues long. The CDR3 is CAWEGLNRGYTF. CDR3 nucleotides: TGTGCCTGGGAGGGACTAAATCGTGGCTACACCTTC.

This chain links TRBV29-1 with TRBJ2-3; 8 bases are shared with TRBD2. V lost 0 bases to trimming and J lost 2 bases; unmatched junction nucleotides: 10. This CDR3 has 17 amino acids. CDR1 and CDR2 from the germline V gene are SQVTM and ANQGSEA. CDR3 in amino acids: CSVEDPLGGGTTDTQYF. The CDR3 DNA follows: TGCAGCGTTGAAGATCCACTCGGCGGGGGGACCACAGATACGCAGTATTTT.

The chain uses TRBV6-5 and TRBJ1-4; 7 bases agree with TRBD1. J was trimmed by 3 bases and V by 4 bases; bases with no gene match: 5. Germline lookup yields CDR1 MNHEY and CDR2 SVGAGI. This CDR3 is built from 15 residues. Here the CDR3 DNA reads TGTGCCAGCAGTTTAAGGGGGCTATCTAATGAAAAACTGTTTTTT. This gives the protein CASSLRGLSNEKLFF.

This sequence joins TRBV9 and TRBJ2-5, with 7 bases that match TRBD1. Germline CDR1 reads SGDLS; CDR2 reads YYNGEE. Unmatched junction bases numbered 6, after V lost 2 bases and J lost 5 bases. There are 14 residues in the CDR3. The DNA for the CDR3 is TGTGCCAGCAGCGTCACAGGGGATGGGGAGACCCAGTACTTC. This sequence encodes CASSVTGDGETQYF.

The chain has TRBV20-1 and TRBJ1-2, with 8 nucleotides matching TRBD1. CDR3 length: 13 residues. The trim removed 3 bases at V and 5 bases at J, leaving 5 bases unmatched. Germline V gene data show CDR1 as DFQATT and CDR2 as SNEGSKA (reference sequence). In nucleotides, the CDR3 is TGCAGTGCTAGTCGCACAGGGGGGTATGGCTACACCTTC. Translating gives CSASRTGGYGYTF.

This chain links TRBV5-1 with TRBJ2-3; perhaps TRBD2 as D (5 bases). Germline CDR1 reads SGHRS; CDR2 reads YFSETQ. The CDR3 runs to 15 residues. With 4 bases removed from V and 0 bases from J, the gap between germline ends came to 12 bases. The CDR3, as DNA: TGCGCCAGCAGCCTCGGAGGAGCTAGCACAGATACGCAGTATTTT. Protein: CASSLGGASTDTQYF.

V usage is TRBV18 and J usage is TRBJ1-5; 10 bases line up with TRBD1. The germline V gene has CDR1 KGHSH and CDR2 LQKENI. The CDR3 contains 16 residues. Unmatched junction bases numbered 4, after V lost 2 bases and J lost 3 bases. The CDR3, as DNA: TGTGCCAGCTCACCAGGGACAGGGGTCTACAATCAGCCCCAGCATTTT. Its translation: CASSPGTGVYNQPQHF.

The chain carries TRBV5-1 and TRBJ2-1; D gene uncertain. Trimming took 4 bases from V and 5 from J, leaving 13 bases between them. The CDR3 has 14 residues. Germline V gene data show CDR1 as SGHRS and CDR2 as YFSETQ. This chain's CDR3 is CASSPSPQDNEQFF. The CDR3 nucleotides are TGCGCCAGCAGCCCATCCCCCCAGGACAATGAGCAGTTCTTC.

V and J are TRBV30 and TRBJ2-7, with D possibly matching TRBD2 (5 bases). The germline CDR1 and CDR2 sequences are GTSNPN and SVGIG (reference sequence). CDR3 size: 13 residues. V dropped 2 bases and J dropped 3 bases, with 11 bases sitting between them. DNA for the CDR3: TGTGCCTGGAGTCCGGGGAACAGCTACGAGCAGTACTTC. It is translated as CAWSPGNSYEQYF.

J is TRBJ1-4 and V is TRBV6-5; D is ambiguous. The CDR3 is made up of 16 amino acids. Germline V gives CDR1 MNHEY, CDR2 SVGAGI. V was pared by 0 bases and J by 5 bases, with 13 bases between. Here the CDR3 reads CASSYSQTLTNEKLFF. The DNA of the CDR3 is TGTGCCAGCAGTTACTCTCAAACACTAACAAATGAAAAACTGTTTTTT.

The chain combines TRBV29-1 with TRBJ1-1; 8 bases are a match to TRBD1. Per germline, CDR1 SQVTM and CDR2 ANQGSEA. The V segment lost 6 bases and the J segment 0 bases; nucleotides outside the gene matches: 6. CDR3 size: 14 residues. The CDR3 reads CSVGGQALNTEAFF. The CDR3 bases are TGCAGCGTGGGGGGACAGGCCCTGAACACTGAAGCTTTCTTT.

Remarks on this clone: At one end the junction does not follow the germline gene, possibly because of a read error. V gene TRBV6-2 or TRBV6-3 combines with J gene TRBJ1-1; no reliable D call. The CDR3 loop spans 14 amino acids. Germline-derived CDR1 and CDR2 are MNHEY and SVGEGT. This CDR3 reads CARSRGAYHTEAFF. CDR3 nucleotides: TGTGCCCGCAGCCGGGGAGCTTACCACACTGAAGCTTTCTTT.